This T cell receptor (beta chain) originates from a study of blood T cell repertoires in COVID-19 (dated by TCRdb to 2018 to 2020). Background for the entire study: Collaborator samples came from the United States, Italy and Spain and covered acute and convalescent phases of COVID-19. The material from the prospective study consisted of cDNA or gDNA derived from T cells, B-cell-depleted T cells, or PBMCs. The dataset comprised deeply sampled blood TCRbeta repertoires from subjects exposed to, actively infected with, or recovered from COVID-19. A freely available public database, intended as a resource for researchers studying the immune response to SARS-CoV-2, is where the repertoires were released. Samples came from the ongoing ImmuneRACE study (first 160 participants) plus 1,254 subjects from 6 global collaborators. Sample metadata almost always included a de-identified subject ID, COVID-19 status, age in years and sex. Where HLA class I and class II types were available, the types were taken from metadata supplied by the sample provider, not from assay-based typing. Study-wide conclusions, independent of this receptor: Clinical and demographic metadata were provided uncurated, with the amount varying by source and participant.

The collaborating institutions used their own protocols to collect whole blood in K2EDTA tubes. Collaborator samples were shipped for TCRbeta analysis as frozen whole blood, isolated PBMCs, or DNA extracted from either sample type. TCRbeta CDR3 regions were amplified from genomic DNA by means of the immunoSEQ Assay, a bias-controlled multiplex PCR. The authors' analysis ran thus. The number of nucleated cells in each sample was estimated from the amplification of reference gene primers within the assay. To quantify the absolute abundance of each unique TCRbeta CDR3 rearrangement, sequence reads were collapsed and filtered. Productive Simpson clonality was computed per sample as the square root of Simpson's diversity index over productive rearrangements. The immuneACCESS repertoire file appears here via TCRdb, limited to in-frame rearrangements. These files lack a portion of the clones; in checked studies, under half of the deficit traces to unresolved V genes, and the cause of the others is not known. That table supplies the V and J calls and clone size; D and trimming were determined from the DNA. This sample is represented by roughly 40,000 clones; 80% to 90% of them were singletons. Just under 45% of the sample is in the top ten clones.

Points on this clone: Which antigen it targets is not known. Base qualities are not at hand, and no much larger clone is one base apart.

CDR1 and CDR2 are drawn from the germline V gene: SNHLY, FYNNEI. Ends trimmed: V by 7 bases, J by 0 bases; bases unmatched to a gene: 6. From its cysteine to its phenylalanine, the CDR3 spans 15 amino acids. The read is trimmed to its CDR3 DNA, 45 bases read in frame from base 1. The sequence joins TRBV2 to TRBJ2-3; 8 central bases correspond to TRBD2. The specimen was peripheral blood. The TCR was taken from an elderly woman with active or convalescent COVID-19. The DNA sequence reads TGTGCCAGCAAAGGGCGGGAGGTTAGCACAGATACGCAGTATTTT. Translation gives CASKGREVSTDTQYF.